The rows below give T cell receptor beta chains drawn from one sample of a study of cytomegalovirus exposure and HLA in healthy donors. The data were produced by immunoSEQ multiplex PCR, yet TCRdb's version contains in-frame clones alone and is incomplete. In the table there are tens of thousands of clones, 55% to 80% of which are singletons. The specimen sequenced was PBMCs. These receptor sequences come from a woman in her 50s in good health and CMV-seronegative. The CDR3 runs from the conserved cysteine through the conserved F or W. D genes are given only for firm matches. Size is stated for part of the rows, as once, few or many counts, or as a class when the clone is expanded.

CDR3nt: TGTGCCAGCAGCCAAGATCAGGGGGCTGGGGCCAACGTCCTGACTTTC
CDR3aa: CASSQDQGAGANVLTF
abundance: NA
v_gene: TRBV4-2
d_gene: TRBD1
j_gene: TRBJ2-6

CDR3nt: TGTGCCAGCTCACCACGGGCGACAGGGCAACACTATGGCTACACCTTC
CDR3aa: CASSPRATGQHYGYTF
abundance: NA
v_gene: TRBV18
d_gene: TRBD1
j_gene: TRBJ1-2

CDR3nt: TGCAGCGTTGAAGACCGCGGCACACCCTATGGCTACACCTTC
CDR3aa: CSVEDRGTPYGYTF
abundance: few
v_gene: TRBV29-1
d_gene: NA
j_gene: TRBJ1-2

CDR3nt: TGCAGCGGTTGGGGGGACAGCCAGACCCAGTACTTC
CDR3aa: CSGWGDSQTQYF
abundance: few
v_gene: TRBV29-1
d_gene: NA
j_gene: TRBJ2-5

CDR3nt: TGTGCCACTGCTCGGGACAGGGGATACGAGCAGTACTTC
CDR3aa: CATARDRGYEQYF
abundance: once
v_gene: TRBV15
d_gene: TRBD1
j_gene: TRBJ2-7

CDR3nt: TGTGCCAGCAGTACACCCCAAGAGACCCAGTACTTC
CDR3aa: CASSTPQETQYF
abundance: NA
v_gene: TRBV6-6
d_gene: NA
j_gene: TRBJ2-5

CDR3nt: TGCGCCAGCAGCGCCCCTCCGGGGGACCCCATCACTGAAGCTTTCTTT
CDR3aa: CASSAPPGDPITEAFF
abundance: NA
v_gene: TRBV4-1
d_gene: NA
j_gene: TRBJ1-1

CDR3nt: TGTGCCAGCAGTCCGACAGGGTATCGCACTGAAGCTTTCTTT
CDR3aa: CASSPTGYRTEAFF
abundance: NA
v_gene: TRBV6-5
d_gene: TRBD1
j_gene: TRBJ1-1

CDR3nt: TGTGCTAGTGGTTTGACCTACAGTGAAGCTTTCTTT
CDR3aa: CASGLTYSEAFF
abundance: many
v_gene: TRBV12-5
d_gene: NA
j_gene: TRBJ1-1

CDR3nt: TGTGCCAGCACCCCTACCGGGACTATCAGCGAGCAGTACTTC
CDR3aa: CASTPTGTISEQYF
abundance: few
v_gene: TRBV28
d_gene: TRBD2
j_gene: TRBJ2-7

CDR3nt: TGTGCCAGCAGTTTGGCAGATCGTCTTCCCTATCAGCCCCAGCATTTT
CDR3aa: CASSLADRLPYQPQHF
abundance: few
v_gene: TRBV28
d_gene: NA
j_gene: TRBJ1-5

CDR3nt: TGCGCCAGCAGCCATCTCCTTGTGAAGAGCGGGGAGCTGTTTTTT
CDR3aa: CASSHLLVKSGELFF
abundance: NA
v_gene: TRBV4-3
d_gene: NA
j_gene: TRBJ2-2

CDR3nt: TGTGCCAGCAGCTTGAGCGGGACTAGCACAGATACGCAGTATTTT
CDR3aa: CASSLSGTSTDTQYF
abundance: NA
v_gene: TRBV5-4
d_gene: TRBD2
j_gene: TRBJ2-3

CDR3nt: TGTGCCAGCAGCTTCTTCGACAGCGTTGAAAAACTGTTTTTT
CDR3aa: CASSFFDSVEKLFF
abundance: NA
v_gene: TRBV7-9
d_gene: NA
j_gene: TRBJ1-4

CDR3nt: TGTGCCAGCAGCTTAGGTGGCCAGATCTACAATGAGCAGTTCTTC
CDR3aa: CASSLGGQIYNEQFF
abundance: NA
v_gene: TRBV7-3
d_gene: NA
j_gene: TRBJ2-1

CDR3nt: TGTGCCAGCAGCCCGACAGGGGAGCGTGGCTACACCTTC
CDR3aa: CASSPTGERGYTF
abundance: NA
v_gene: TRBV5-4
d_gene: TRBD1
j_gene: TRBJ1-2

CDR3nt: TGTGCCAGTAAGAGGGAAATGAACACTGAAGCTTTCTTT
CDR3aa: CASKREMNTEAFF
abundance: NA
v_gene: TRBV19
d_gene: NA
j_gene: TRBJ1-1

CDR3nt: TGCGCCAGCAGCCAAGGGGACAGAATCCAAGAGACCCAGTACTTC
CDR3aa: CASSQGDRIQETQYF
abundance: NA
v_gene: TRBV4-3
d_gene: TRBD1
j_gene: TRBJ2-5

CDR3nt: TGCGCCAGCAGTCTCAACAGACAGGGAAGGGTGGACACTGAAGCTTTCTTT
CDR3aa: CASSLNRQGRVDTEAFF
abundance: NA
v_gene: TRBV10-1
d_gene: TRBD1
j_gene: TRBJ1-1

CDR3nt: TGTGCCACCAGCAGAGCGGGAGGGCCGTGGGAGCAGTACTTC
CDR3aa: CATSRAGGPWEQYF
abundance: once
v_gene: TRBV15
d_gene: TRBD2
j_gene: TRBJ2-7

CDR3nt: TGCGCCAGCACTCCCTTAGCGGGAGACCCCTACGAGCAGTACTTC
CDR3aa: CASTPLAGDPYEQYF
abundance: NA
v_gene: TRBV5-1
d_gene: TRBD2
j_gene: TRBJ2-7

CDR3nt: TGTGACTGGAGCGTCACTAGGGTCCCTACTCGCACCGGGGAGCTGTTTTTT
CDR3aa: CDWSVTRVPTRTGELFF
abundance: NA
v_gene: TRBV30
d_gene: NA
j_gene: TRBJ2-2

CDR3nt: TGTGCCAGCAGCGTAGGCGCCCACAATGAGCAGTTCTTC
CDR3aa: CASSVGAHNEQFF
abundance: NA
v_gene: TRBV9
d_gene: NA
j_gene: TRBJ2-1

CDR3nt: TGTGCCAGTAGTATAGACCCTCTCCGGGAGACCCAGTACTTC
CDR3aa: CASSIDPLRETQYF
abundance: NA
v_gene: TRBV19
d_gene: NA
j_gene: TRBJ2-5

CDR3nt: TGCGCCAGCAGCTTGGGTGAGGGAACCATGTACGGCTACACCTTC
CDR3aa: CASSLGEGTMYGYTF
abundance: NA
v_gene: TRBV5-1
d_gene: NA
j_gene: TRBJ1-2

CDR3nt: TGTGCCAGCAGTGTACAGGGTTATGGAAACACCATATATTTT
CDR3aa: CASSVQGYGNTIYF
abundance: NA
v_gene: TRBV2
d_gene: NA
j_gene: TRBJ1-3

CDR3nt: TGTGCCAGCAGCCTTAGGGGCGCAGATACGCAGTATTTT
CDR3aa: CASSLRGADTQYF
abundance: medium-sized
v_gene: TRBV7-9
d_gene: NA
j_gene: TRBJ2-3

CDR3nt: TGTGCCAGCAGCCTACAGGGGGCAGGGAATCAGCCCCAGCATTTT
CDR3aa: CASSLQGAGNQPQHF
abundance: few
v_gene: TRBV5-4
d_gene: TRBD1
j_gene: TRBJ1-5

CDR3nt: TGTGCCAGCAGCGTAGCAGGAGGGGGGGCCCCAGATACGCAGTATTTT
CDR3aa: CASSVAGGGAPDTQYF
abundance: few
v_gene: TRBV9
d_gene: NA
j_gene: TRBJ2-3

CDR3nt: TGTGCCAGCAGTCCCTACCATCGCGGAACATACGAGCAGTACTTC
CDR3aa: CASSPYHRGTYEQYF
abundance: NA
v_gene: TRBV27
d_gene: NA
j_gene: TRBJ2-7

CDR3nt: TGTGCCTGGAGTGCCTGGGACAGGGAAACTGAAGCTTTCTTT
CDR3aa: CAWSAWDRETEAFF
abundance: NA
v_gene: TRBV30
d_gene: TRBD1
j_gene: TRBJ1-1